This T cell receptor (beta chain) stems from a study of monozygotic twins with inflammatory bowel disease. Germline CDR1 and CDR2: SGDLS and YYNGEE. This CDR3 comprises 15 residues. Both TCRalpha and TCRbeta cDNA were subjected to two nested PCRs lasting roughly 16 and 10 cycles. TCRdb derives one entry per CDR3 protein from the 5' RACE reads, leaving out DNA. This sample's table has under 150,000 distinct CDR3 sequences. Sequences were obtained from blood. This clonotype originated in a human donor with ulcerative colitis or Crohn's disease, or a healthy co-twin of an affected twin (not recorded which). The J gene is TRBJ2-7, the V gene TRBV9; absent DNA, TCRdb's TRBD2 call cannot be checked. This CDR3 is CASSPSLAAYYEQYF.